Below, one TCR beta chain is given with its context. Enrollees, about 18 to 89 years old, lived in roughly 24 US areas. The study assigned cohorts using participant-reported clinical history. Study processing details: Researchers report that nucleated cell counts were estimated from reference gene primer amplification. Here immunoSEQ multiplex PCR was the method, and the copy in TCRdb shows in-frame clones only, minus some. The V and J calls and clone size are taken from that table; D and trimming were inferred from the DNA. The table has about 370,000 clones, around 87% seen once. The data belong to a study of blood T cell repertoires in COVID-19. Whole-study context: Samples representing acute and convalescent COVID-19 were sourced from the United States, Italy and Spain.

V lost 2 bases, J lost 6 bases, and 11 bases lay in between. The CDR3 is 13 residues long. Germline V gene sequence: CDR1 LGHNA, CDR2 YSLEER. The sequenced sample was PBMCs or T cells enriched from blood (not recorded which). The V and J genes are TRBV4-3 and TRBJ2-7, with a tentative D call TRBD1 (6 bases). The clonotype comes from a man between 18 and 35 years old who had recovered from COVID-19. The CDR3 nucleotides read TGCGCCAGCAGCCAATATTACAGGGTCGAGCAGTACTTC. It is translated as CASSQYYRVEQYF.